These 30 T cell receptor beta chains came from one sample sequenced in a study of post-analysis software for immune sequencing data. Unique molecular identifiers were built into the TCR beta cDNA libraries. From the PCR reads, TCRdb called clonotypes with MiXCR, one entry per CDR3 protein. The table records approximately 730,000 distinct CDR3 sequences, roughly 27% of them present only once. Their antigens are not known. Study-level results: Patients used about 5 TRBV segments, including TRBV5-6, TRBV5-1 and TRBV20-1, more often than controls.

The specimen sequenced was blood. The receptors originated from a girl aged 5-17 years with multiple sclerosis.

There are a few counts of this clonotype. CDR3 protein: CASSFSSGTYEQYF. The DNA of the CDR3 is TGTGCCAGCAGCTTTAGTAGCGGTACCTACGAGCAGTACTTC. J is TRBJ2-7 and V is TRBV7-2; weak D call: TRBD2 (6 bases). Germline V CDR1 and CDR2: SGHTA, FQGNSA. V lost 3 bases to trimming and J lost 2 bases, with 11 bases between them. There are 14 residues in the CDR3. The variable domain in full, with the rest retrieved from reference TRBV7-2 and TRBJ2-7, is GAGVSQSPSNKVTEKGKDVELRCDPISGHTALYWYRQSLGQGLEFLIYFQGNSAPDKSGLPSDRFSAERTGGSVSTLTIQRTQQEDSAVYLCASSFSSGTYEQYFGPGTRLTVT.

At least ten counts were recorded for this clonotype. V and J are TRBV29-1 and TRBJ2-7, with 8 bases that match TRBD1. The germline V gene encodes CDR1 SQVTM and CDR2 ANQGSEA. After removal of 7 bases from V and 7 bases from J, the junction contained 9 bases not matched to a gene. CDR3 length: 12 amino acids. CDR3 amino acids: CSATGQGFEQYF. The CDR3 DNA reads TGCAGCGCTACCGGACAGGGCTTTGAGCAGTACTTC.

This chain's CDR3 is CASSIVPSGSFRHEQFF. CDR3 nucleotides: TGTGCCAGTAGTATAGTTCCTAGCGGGAGTTTTAGGCATGAGCAGTTCTTC. This chain uses TRBV19 with TRBJ2-1, with TRBD2 matching over 10 bases. J gave up 8 bases and V 1 base, and 11 bases lay outside the gene matches. This CDR3 region has 17 residues. Germline CDR1 and CDR2: LNHDA and SQIVND (reference sequence).

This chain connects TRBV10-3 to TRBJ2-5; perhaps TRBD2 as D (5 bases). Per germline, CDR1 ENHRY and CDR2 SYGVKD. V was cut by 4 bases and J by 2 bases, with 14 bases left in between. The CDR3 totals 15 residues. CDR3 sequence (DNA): TGTGCCATCAGTGGCCGGGAAAACACTCAAGAGACCCAGTACTTC. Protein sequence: CAISGRENTQETQYF.

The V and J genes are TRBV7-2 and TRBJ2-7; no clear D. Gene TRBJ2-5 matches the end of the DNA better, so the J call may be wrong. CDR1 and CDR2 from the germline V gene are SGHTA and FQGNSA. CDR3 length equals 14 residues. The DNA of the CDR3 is TGTGCCAGCAGCCCGGCGCGGCGGAAAGAGACCCAGTACTTC. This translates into CASSPARRKETQYF.

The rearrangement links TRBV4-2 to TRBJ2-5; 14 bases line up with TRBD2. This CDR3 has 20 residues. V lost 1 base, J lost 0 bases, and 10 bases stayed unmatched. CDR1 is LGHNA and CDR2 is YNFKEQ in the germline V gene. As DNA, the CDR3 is TGTGCCAGCAGCCAAGGGAGACTAGCGGGGGGGCTCGAGAACCAAGAGACCCAGTACTTC. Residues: CASSQGRLAGGLENQETQYF.

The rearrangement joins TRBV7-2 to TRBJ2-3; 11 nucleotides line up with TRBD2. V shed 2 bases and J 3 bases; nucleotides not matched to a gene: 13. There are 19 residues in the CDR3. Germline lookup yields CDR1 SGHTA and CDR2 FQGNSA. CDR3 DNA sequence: TGTGCCAGCAGCTTACGGTCTAGCGGGGGGTTCGGCCCAACAGATACGCAGTATTTT. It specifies CASSLRSSGGFGPTDTQYF.

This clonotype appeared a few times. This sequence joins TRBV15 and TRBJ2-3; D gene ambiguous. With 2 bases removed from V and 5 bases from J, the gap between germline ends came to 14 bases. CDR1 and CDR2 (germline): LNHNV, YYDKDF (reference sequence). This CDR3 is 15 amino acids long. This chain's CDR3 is CATSRLRTNGDTQYF. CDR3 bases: TGTGCCACCAGCAGACTAAGGACGAACGGAGATACGCAGTATTTT.

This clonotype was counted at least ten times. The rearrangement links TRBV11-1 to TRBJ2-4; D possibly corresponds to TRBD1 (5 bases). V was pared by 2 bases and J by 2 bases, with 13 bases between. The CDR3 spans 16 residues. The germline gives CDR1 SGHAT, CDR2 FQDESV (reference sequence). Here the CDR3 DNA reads TGTGCCAGCAGCTTACAGTCAAGGGGCTCCAAAAACATTCAGTACTTC. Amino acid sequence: CASSLQSRGSKNIQYF. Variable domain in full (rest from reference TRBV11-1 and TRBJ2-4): EAEVAQSPRYKITEKSQAVAFWCDPISGHATLYWYRQILGQGPELLVQFQDESVVDDSQLPKDRFSAERLKGVDSTLKIQPAELGDSAMYLCASSLQSRGSKNIQYFGAGTRLSVL.

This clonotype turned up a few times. CDR3 coding DNA: TGTGCCAGCAGTTTAGGGTTGTACACTGAAGCTTTCTTT. It translates to CASSLGLYTEAFF. The V gene is TRBV12-3 or TRBV12-4, the J gene TRBJ1-1; D unclear. The CDR3 consists of 13 residues. The germline V and J ends were trimmed by 1 base and 3 bases, with 6 bases remaining between them.

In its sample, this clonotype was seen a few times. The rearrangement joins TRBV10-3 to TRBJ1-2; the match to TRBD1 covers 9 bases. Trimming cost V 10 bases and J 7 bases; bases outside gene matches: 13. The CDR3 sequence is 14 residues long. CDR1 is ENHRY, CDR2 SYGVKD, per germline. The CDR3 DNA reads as TGTGCCACCATAGAAGACAGGGGGTCGCTTGGCTACACCTTC. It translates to CATIEDRGSLGYTF.

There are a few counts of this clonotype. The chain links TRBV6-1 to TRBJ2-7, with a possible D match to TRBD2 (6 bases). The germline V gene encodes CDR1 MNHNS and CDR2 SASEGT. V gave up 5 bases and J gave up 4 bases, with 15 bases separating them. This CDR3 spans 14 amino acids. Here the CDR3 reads CASSSNGRAYEQYF. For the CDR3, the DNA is TGTGCCAGCAGTAGCAACGGGAGAGCATACGAGCAGTACTTC.

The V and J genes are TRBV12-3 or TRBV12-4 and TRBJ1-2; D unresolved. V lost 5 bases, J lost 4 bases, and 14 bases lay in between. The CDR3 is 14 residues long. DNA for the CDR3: TGTGCCAGCAGTCCGCAGACTGAGACCTATGGCTACACCTTC. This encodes CASSPQTETYGYTF.

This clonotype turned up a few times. As DNA, the CDR3 is TGCAGTGCCAGGACAGGGGGCACCTACAATGAGCAGTTCTTC. Amino acids: CSARTGGTYNEQFF. V is TRBV20-1 and J is TRBJ2-1; 11 positions agree with TRBD1. CDR1 DFQATT and CDR2 SNEGSKA come from the germline V gene (reference sequence). This CDR3 contains 14 residues. V shed 6 bases and J 2 bases; nucleotides not matched to a gene: 3.

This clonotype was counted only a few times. CDR3 loop: CASSLVPGGEQYF. CDR3 coding DNA: TGTGCCAGCAGCTTAGTTCCAGGCGGCGAGCAGTACTTC. V usage is TRBV7-2 and J usage is TRBJ2-7; D ambiguous. V was pared by 1 base and J by 6 bases, with 10 bases between. The CDR3 has 13 amino acids. Germline-derived CDR1 and CDR2 are SGHTA and FQGNSA.

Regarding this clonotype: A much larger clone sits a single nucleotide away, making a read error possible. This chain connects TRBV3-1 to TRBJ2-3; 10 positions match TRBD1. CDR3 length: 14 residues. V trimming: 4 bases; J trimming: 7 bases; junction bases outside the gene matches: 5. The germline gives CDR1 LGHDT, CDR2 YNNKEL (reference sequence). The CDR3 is CASSRRDRGNTQYF. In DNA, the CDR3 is TGTGCCAGCAGCCGCCGGGACAGGGGAAATACGCAGTATTTT.

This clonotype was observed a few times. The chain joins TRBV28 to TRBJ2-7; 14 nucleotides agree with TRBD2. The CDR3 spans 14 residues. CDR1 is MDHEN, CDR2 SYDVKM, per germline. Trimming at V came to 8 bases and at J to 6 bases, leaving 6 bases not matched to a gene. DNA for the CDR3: TGTGCCAGCCATCGGACTAGCGGGAGGCCCGAGCAGTACTTC. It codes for CASHRTSGRPEQYF.

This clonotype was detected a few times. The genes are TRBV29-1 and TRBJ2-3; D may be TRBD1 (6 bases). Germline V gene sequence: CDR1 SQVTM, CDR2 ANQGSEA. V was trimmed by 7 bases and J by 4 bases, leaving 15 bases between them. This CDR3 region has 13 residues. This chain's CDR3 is CSGGGRGADTQYF. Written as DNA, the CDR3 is TGCAGCGGTGGGGGCCGAGGGGCAGATACGCAGTATTTT.

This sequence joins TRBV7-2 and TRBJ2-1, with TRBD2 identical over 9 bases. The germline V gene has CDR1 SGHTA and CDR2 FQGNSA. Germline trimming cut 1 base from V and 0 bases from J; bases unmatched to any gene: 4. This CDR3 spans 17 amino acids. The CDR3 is CASSLVGSGGSYNEQFF. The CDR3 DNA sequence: TGTGCCAGCAGCTTAGTCGGTAGCGGGGGCTCCTACAATGAGCAGTTCTTC. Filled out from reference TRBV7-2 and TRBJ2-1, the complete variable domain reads GAGVSQSPSNKVTEKGKDVELRCDPISGHTALYWYRQSLGQGLEFLIYFQGNSAPDKSGLPSDRFSAERTGGSVSTLTIQRTQQEDSAVYLCASSLVGSGGSYNEQFFGPGTRLTVL.

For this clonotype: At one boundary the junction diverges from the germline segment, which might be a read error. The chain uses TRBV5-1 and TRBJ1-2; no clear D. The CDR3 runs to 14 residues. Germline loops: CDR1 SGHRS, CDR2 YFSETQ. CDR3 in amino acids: CASSFTNPQYGHTF. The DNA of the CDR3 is TGCGCCAGCAGCTTTACAAACCCCCAATATGGCCACACCTTC.

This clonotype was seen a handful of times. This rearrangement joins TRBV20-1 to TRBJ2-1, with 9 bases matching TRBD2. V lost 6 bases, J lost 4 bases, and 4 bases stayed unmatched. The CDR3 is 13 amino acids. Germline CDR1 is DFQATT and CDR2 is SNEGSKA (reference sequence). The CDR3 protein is CSARTSEYNEQFF. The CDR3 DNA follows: TGCAGTGCGCGGACTAGCGAGTACAATGAGCAGTTCTTC.

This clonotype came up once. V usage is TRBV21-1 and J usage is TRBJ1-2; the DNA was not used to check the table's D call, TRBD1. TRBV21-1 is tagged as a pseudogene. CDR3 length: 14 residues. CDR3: CASSKEPGRGGYTF. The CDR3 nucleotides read TGTGCCAGCAGCAAAGAGCCGGGGAGAGGTGGCTACACCTTC.

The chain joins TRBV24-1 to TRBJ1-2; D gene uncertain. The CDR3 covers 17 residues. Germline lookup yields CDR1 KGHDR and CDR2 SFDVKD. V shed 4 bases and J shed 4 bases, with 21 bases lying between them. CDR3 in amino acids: CATSDTTTNYYPYGYTF. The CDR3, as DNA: TGTGCCACCAGTGACACCACGACCAACTACTACCCCTATGGCTACACCTTC.

CDR3 bases: TGCAGTGCTAGAGATTTTAAAGGACTAGCGGGAAGGGGAGAGACCCAGTTCTTC. This gives the protein CSARDFKGLAGRGETQFF. The chain recombines TRBV20-1 with TRBJ2-1; 12 bases line up with TRBD2. Germline-derived CDR1 and CDR2 are DFQATT and SNEGSKA (reference sequence). This CDR3 spans 18 amino acids. Germline trimming cut 0 bases from V and 13 bases from J; bases unmatched to any gene: 19.

The CDR3 bases are TGTGCCAGCAGCTCCCGTGGCGTAACCAAAAACATTCAGTACTTC. Its protein is CASSSRGVTKNIQYF. The chain combines TRBV5-6 with TRBJ2-4; D not certain. Germline V gives CDR1 SGHDT, CDR2 YYEEEE. CDR3 length equals 15 residues. V was pared by 3 bases and J by 2 bases, with 12 bases between.

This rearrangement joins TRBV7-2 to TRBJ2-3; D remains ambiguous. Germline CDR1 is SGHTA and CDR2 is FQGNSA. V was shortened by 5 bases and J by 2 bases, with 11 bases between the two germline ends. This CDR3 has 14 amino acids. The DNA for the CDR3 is TGTGCCAGCAGCCCGAACTACCACACAGATACGCAGTATTTT. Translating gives CASSPNYHTDTQYF.

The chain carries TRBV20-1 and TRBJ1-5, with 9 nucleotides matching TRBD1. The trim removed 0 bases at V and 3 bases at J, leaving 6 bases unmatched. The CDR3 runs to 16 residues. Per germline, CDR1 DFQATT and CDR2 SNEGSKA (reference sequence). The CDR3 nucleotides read TGCAGTGCTAGAGATCCGGGACAGGGTTACAATCAGCCCCAGCATTTT. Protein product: CSARDPGQGYNQPQHF.

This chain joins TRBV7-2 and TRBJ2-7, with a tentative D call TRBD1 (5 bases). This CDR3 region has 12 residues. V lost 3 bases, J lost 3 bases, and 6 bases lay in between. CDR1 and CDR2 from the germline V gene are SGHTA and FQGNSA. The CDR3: CASSLTDYEQYF. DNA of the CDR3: TGTGCCAGCAGCTTGACAGACTACGAGCAGTACTTC.

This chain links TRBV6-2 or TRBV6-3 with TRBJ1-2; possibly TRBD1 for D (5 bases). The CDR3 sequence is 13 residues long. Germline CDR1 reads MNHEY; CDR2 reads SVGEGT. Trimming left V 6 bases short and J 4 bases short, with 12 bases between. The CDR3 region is CASRGTAGYGYTF. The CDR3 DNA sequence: TGTGCCAGCAGGGGGACGGCGGGCTATGGCTACACCTTC.

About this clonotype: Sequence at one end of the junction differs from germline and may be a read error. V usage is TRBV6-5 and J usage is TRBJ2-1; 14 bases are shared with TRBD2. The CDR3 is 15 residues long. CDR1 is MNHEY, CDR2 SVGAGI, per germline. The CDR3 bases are TGTGCCAGCAGTAGAGGACTAGCGGGAGGAGGTGAGCGGTTCTTC. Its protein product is CASSRGLAGGGERFF.